This paragraph reports one T cell receptor beta chain. V lost 1 base to trimming and J lost 10 bases, with 17 bases between them. The CDR3 has 16 amino acids. In germline, CDR1 is SGHTA, CDR2 FQGNSA. These data originate in a study of blood T cell repertoires in COVID-19. At the level of the study: COVID-19 samples, acute and convalescent, were from the United States, Italy and Spain. T cells, B-cell-depleted T cells, or PBMCs supplied cDNA or gDNA.

In the original analysis: Amplification of reference gene primers was used by the study to estimate nucleated cell counts. Only in-frame clones appear in the TCRdb table, and some are missing; sequencing was by immunoSEQ multiplex PCR. V and J calls and clone size are copied from that table; D and trimming were computed from the DNA. The sample has roughly 65,000 clones, around nine tenths seen once. This chain uses TRBV7-2 with TRBJ1-6; a weak D match, TRBD1 (6 bases). Sequencing was performed on peripheral blood. The sequence derives from a woman aged 60-75 years with acute or convalescent COVID-19. CDR3 DNA sequence: TGTGCCAGCAGCTTAGTCCCGGCAGGGGAGGGATCACCCCTCCACTTT. Translating it yields CASSLVPAGEGSPLHF.